The clone carrying this T cell receptor beta chain was counted a single time. The CDR3 has 14 residues. V was trimmed by 0 bases and J by 0 bases, leaving 5 bases between them. CDR1 is SGHTA, CDR2 FQGNSA, per germline. The data are from a study of blood T cell repertoires in COVID-19. The table came from immunoSEQ multiplex PCR; TCRdb's copy has only in-frame clones and leaves some out. The sample includes hundreds of thousands of clones, about 89% of them seen just once. Material: peripheral blood. This TCR derives from a woman between 40 and 50 years old who had recovered from COVID-19. The rearrangement links TRBV7-2 to TRBJ1-2; D is undetermined. The CDR3 loop is CASSLAAANYGYTF. CDR3 bases: TGTGCCAGCAGCTTAGCAGCGGCTAACTATGGCTACACCTTC. Based on the CDR3 plus reference TRBV7-2 and TRBJ1-2, the full variable domain is GAGVSQSPSNKVTEKGKDVELRCDPISGHTALYWYRQSLGQGLEFLIYFQGNSAPDKSGLPSDRFSAERTGGSVSTLTIQRTQQEDSAVYLCASSLAAANYGYTFGSGTRLTVV.